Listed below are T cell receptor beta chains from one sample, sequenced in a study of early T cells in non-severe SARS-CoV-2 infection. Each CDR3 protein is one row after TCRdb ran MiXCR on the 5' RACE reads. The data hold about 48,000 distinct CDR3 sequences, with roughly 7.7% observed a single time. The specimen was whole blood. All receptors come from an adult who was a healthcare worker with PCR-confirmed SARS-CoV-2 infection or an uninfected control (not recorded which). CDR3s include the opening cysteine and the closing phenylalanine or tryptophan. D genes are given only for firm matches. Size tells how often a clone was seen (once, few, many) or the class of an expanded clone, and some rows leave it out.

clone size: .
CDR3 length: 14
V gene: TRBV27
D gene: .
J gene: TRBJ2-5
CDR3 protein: CASSPRDNAETQYF
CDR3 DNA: TGTGCCAGCAGTCCAAGGGACAACGCGGAGACCCAGTACTTC

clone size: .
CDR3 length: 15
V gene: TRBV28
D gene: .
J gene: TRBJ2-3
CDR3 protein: CASSLLGGLADTQYF
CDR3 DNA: TGTGCCAGCAGTTTATTGGGGGGGCTGGCAGATACGCAGTATTTT

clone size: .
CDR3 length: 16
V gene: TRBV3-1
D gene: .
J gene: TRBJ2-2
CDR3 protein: CASSQYTNGNTGELFF
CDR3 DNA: TGTGCCAGCAGCCAATATACGAACGGTAACACCGGGGAGCTGTTTTTT

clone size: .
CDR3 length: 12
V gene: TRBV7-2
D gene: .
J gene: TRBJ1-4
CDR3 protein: CASSLDNEKLFF
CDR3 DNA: TGTGCCAGCAGCCTTGACAATGAAAAACTGTTTTTT

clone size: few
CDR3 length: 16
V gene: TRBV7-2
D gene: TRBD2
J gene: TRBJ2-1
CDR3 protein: CASRRGLTSSYNEQFF
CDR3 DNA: TGTGCCAGCAGGAGGGGACTAACCAGCTCCTACAATGAGCAGTTCTTC

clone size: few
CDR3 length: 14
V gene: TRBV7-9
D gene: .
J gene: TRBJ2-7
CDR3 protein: CASSSNPPPYEQYF
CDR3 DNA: TGTGCCAGCAGCTCTAATCCCCCCCCCTACGAGCAGTACTTC

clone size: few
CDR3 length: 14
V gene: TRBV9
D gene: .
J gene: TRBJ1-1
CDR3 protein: CASSVLGAPTEAFF
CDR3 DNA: TGTGCCAGCAGCGTGTTGGGGGCGCCGACTGAAGCTTTCTTT

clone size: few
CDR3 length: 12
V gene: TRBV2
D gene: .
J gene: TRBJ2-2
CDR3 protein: CASSLQGGELFF
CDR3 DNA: TGTGCCAGCAGTCTACAGGGTGGAGAGCTGTTTTTT

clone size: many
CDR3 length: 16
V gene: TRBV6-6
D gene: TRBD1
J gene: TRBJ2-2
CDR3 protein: CASSYSDRGPTGELFF
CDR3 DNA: TGTGCCAGCAGTTACTCGGACAGGGGCCCTACCGGGGAGCTGTTTTTT

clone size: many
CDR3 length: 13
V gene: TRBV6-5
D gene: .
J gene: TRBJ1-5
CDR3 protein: CASSSWEDQPQHF
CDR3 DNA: TGTGCCAGCAGTTCCTGGGAGGATCAGCCCCAGCATTTT

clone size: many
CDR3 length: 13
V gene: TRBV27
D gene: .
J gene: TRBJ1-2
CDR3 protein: CASSLTPNYGYTF
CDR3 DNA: TGTGCCAGCAGTCTGACACCCAACTATGGCTACACCTTC

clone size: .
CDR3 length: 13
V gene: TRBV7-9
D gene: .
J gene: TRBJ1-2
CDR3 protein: CASSFDLNYGYTF
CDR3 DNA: TGTGCCAGCAGCTTCGATTTGAACTATGGCTACACCTTC

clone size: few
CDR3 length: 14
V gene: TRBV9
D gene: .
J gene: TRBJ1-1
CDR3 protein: CASSVDPGATEAFF
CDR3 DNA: TGTGCCAGCAGCGTAGATCCAGGGGCAACTGAAGCTTTCTTT

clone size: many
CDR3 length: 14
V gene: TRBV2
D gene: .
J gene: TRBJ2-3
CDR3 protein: CASSQNGGGDTQYF
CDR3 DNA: TGTGCCAGCAGTCAGAATGGTGGAGGAGATACGCAGTATTTT

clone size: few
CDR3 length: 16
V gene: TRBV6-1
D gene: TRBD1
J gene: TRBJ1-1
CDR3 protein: CASSEARGGWGTEAFF
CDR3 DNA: TGTGCCAGCAGTGAAGCTCGAGGGGGCTGGGGCACTGAAGCTTTCTTT

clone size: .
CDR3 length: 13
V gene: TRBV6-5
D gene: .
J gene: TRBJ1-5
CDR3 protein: CASRGYSNQPQHF
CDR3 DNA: TGTGCCAGCAGGGGGTATAGCAATCAGCCCCAGCATTTT

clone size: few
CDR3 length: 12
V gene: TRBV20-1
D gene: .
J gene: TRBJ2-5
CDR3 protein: CSARAAGETQYF
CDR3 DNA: TGCAGTGCTAGAGCGGCGGGCGAGACCCAGTACTTC

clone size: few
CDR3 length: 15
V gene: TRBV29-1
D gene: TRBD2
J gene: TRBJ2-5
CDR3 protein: CSVELLAGGLETQYF
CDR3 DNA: TGCAGCGTAGAACTACTAGCGGGGGGGCTTGAGACCCAGTACTTC

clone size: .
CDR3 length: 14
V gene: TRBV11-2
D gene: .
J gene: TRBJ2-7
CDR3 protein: CASSPQGVTYEQYF
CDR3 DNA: TGTGCCAGCAGCCCACAGGGAGTAACCTACGAGCAGTACTTC

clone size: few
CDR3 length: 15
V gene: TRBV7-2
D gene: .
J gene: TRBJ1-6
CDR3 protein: CASSLGVAGNSPLHF
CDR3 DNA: TGTGCCAGCAGCTTAGGAGTCGCAGGGAATTCACCCCTCCACTTT

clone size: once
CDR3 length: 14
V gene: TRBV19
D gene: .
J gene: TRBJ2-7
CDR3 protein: CASSIPGASYEQYF
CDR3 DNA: TGTGCCAGTAGTATACCGGGAGCTTCCTACGAGCAGTACTTC

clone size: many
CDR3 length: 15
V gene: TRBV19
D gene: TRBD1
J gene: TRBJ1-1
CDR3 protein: CASSILGQGNTEAFF
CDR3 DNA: TGTGCCAGTAGTATATTAGGACAGGGGAACACTGAAGCTTTCTTT

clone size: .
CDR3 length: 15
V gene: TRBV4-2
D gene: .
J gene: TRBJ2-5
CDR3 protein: CASSQARGLQETQYF
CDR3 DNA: TGTGCCAGCAGCCAAGCTCGGGGCCTCCAAGAGACCCAGTACTTC

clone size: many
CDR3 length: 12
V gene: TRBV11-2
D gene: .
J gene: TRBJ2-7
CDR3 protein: CASSLLPYEQYF
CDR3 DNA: TGTGCCAGCAGCCTCCTTCCCTACGAGCAGTACTTC

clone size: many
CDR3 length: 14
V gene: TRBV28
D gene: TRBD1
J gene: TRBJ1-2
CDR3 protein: CASRPPGQGYGYTF
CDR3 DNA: TGTGCCAGCAGACCCCCGGGACAGGGGTATGGCTACACCTTC

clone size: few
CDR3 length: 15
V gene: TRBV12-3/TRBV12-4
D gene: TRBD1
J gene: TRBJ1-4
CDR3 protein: CASSLKMTGPARLFF
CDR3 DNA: TGTGCCAGCAGTTTAAAAATGACAGGGCCGGCTCGTCTGTTTTTT

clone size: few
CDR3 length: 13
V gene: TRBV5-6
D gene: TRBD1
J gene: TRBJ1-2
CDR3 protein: CASSLEQGYGYTF
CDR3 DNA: TGTGCCAGCAGCTTGGAACAGGGGTATGGCTACACCTTC

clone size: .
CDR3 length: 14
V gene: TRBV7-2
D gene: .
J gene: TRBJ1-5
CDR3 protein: CASTHRGRNQPQHF
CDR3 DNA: TGTGCCAGCACCCACCGGGGGCGCAATCAGCCCCAGCATTTT

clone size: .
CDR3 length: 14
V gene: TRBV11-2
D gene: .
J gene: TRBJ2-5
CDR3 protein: CASSVTRGQETQYF
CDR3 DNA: TGTGCCAGCAGCGTAACCCGGGGTCAAGAGACCCAGTACTTC

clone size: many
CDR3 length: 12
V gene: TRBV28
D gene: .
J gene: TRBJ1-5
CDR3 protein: CASTISPEPQHF
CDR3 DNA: TGTGCCAGCACCATTTCGCCCGAGCCCCAGCATTTT

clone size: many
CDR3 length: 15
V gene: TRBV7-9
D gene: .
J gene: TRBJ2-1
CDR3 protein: CASSLDGIVINEQFF
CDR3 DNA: TGTGCCAGCAGCTTAGATGGCATCGTTATCAATGAGCAGTTCTTC

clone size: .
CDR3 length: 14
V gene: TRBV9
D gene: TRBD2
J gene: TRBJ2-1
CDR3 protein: CASSVRGAYNEQFF
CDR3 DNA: TGTGCCAGCAGCGTGCGGGGGGCCTACAATGAGCAGTTCTTC

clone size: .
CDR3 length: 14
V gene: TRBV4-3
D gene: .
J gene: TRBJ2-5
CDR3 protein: CASSQDLTQETQYF
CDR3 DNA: TGCGCCAGCAGCCAAGATTTGACCCAAGAGACCCAGTACTTC

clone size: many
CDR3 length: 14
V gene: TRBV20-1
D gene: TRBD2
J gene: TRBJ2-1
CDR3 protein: CSATSGGLYNEQFF
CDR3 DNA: TGCAGTGCTACTAGCGGGGGGCTCTACAATGAGCAGTTCTTC

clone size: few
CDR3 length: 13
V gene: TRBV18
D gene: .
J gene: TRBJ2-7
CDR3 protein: CASLDGSSYEQYF
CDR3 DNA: TGTGCCAGCCTGGACGGGAGCTCCTACGAGCAGTACTTC

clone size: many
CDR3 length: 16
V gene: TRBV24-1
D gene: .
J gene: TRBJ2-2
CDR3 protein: CATSDLTGTNTGELFF
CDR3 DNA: TGTGCCACCAGTGATTTGACAGGGACGAACACCGGGGAGCTGTTTTTT

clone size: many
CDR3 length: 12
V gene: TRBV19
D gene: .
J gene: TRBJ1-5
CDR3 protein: CASSISNQPQHF
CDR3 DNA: TGTGCCAGTAGTATAAGCAATCAGCCCCAGCATTTT

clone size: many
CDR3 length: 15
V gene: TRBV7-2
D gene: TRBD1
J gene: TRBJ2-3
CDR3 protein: CASSKGQGFRDTQYF
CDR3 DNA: TGTGCCAGCAGTAAGGGACAGGGGTTTAGAGATACGCAGTATTTT

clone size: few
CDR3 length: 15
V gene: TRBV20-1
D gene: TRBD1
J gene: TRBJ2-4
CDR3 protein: CSASSGGWSKNIQYF
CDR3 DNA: TGCAGTGCTAGTTCAGGGGGCTGGTCCAAAAACATTCAGTACTTC

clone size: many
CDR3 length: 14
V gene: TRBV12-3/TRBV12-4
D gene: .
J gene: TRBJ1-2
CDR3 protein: CASSPFSGGSGYTF
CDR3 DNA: TGTGCCAGCAGTCCTTTTTCGGGGGGGTCTGGCTACACCTTC

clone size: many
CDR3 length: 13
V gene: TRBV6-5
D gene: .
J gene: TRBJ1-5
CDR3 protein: CASRRSYNQPQHF
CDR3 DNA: TGTGCCAGCAGGCGGTCGTACAATCAGCCCCAGCATTTT

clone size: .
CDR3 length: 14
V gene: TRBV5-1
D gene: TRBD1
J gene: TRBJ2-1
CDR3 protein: CASRQGQGLNEQFF
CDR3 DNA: TGCGCCAGCCGTCAGGGACAGGGGTTGAATGAGCAGTTCTTC

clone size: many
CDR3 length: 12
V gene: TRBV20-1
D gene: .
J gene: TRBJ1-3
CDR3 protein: CRAEGPGNTIYF
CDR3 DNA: TGCAGGGCTGAAGGGCCGGGAAACACCATATATTTT

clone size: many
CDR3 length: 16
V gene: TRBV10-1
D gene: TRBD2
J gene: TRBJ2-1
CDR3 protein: CASSDVGGSLSNEQFF
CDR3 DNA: TGCGCCAGCAGCGACGTGGGGGGGTCCCTTTCCAATGAGCAGTTCTTC

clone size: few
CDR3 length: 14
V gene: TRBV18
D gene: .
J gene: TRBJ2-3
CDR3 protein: CASSHPSGTDTQYF
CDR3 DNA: TGTGCCAGCTCCCACCCTTCGGGCACAGATACGCAGTATTTT

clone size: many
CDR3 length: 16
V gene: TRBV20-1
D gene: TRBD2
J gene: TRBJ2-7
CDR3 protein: CSARDPSTSGPYEQYF
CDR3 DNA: TGCAGTGCTAGAGATCCTTCAACTAGCGGTCCTTACGAGCAGTACTTC